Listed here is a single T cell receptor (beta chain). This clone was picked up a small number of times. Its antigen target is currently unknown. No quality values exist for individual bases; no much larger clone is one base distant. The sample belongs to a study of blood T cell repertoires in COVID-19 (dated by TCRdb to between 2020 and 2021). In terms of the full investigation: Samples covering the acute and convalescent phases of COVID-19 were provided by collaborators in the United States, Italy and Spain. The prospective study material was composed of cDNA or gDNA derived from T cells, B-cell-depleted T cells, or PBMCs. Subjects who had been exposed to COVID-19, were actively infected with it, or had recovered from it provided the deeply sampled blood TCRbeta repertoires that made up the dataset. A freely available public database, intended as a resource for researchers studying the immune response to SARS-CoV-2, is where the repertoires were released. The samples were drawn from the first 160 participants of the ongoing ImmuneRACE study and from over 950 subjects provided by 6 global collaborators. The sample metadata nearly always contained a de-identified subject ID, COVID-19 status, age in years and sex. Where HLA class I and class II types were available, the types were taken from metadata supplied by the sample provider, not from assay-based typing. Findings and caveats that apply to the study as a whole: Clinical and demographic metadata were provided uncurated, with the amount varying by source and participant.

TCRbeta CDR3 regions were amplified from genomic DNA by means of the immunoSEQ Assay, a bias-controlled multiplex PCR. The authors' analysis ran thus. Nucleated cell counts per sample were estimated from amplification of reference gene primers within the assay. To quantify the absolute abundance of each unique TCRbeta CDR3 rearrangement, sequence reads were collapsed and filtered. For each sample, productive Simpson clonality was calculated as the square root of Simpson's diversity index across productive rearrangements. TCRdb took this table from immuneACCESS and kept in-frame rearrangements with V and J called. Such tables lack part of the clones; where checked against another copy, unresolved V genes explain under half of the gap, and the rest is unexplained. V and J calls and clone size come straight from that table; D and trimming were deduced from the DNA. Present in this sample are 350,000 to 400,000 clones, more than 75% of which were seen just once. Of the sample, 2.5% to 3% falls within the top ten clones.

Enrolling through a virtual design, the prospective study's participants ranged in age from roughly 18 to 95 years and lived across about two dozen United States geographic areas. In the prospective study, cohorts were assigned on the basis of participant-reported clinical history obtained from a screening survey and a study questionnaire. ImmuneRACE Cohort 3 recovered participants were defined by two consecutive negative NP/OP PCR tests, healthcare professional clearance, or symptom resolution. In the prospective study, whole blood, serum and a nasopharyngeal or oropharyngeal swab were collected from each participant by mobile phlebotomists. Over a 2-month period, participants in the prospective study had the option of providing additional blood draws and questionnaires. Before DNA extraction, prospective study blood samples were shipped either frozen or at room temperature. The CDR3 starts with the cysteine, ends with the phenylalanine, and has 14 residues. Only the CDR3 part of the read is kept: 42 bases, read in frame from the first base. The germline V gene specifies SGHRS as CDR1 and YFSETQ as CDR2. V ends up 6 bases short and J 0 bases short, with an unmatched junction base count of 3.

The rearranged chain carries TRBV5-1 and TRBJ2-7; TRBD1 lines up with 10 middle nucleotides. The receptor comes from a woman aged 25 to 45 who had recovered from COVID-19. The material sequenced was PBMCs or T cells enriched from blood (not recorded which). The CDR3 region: CASNRDRGSYEQYF. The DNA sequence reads TGCGCCAGCAACAGGGACAGGGGCTCCTACGAGCAGTACTTC.